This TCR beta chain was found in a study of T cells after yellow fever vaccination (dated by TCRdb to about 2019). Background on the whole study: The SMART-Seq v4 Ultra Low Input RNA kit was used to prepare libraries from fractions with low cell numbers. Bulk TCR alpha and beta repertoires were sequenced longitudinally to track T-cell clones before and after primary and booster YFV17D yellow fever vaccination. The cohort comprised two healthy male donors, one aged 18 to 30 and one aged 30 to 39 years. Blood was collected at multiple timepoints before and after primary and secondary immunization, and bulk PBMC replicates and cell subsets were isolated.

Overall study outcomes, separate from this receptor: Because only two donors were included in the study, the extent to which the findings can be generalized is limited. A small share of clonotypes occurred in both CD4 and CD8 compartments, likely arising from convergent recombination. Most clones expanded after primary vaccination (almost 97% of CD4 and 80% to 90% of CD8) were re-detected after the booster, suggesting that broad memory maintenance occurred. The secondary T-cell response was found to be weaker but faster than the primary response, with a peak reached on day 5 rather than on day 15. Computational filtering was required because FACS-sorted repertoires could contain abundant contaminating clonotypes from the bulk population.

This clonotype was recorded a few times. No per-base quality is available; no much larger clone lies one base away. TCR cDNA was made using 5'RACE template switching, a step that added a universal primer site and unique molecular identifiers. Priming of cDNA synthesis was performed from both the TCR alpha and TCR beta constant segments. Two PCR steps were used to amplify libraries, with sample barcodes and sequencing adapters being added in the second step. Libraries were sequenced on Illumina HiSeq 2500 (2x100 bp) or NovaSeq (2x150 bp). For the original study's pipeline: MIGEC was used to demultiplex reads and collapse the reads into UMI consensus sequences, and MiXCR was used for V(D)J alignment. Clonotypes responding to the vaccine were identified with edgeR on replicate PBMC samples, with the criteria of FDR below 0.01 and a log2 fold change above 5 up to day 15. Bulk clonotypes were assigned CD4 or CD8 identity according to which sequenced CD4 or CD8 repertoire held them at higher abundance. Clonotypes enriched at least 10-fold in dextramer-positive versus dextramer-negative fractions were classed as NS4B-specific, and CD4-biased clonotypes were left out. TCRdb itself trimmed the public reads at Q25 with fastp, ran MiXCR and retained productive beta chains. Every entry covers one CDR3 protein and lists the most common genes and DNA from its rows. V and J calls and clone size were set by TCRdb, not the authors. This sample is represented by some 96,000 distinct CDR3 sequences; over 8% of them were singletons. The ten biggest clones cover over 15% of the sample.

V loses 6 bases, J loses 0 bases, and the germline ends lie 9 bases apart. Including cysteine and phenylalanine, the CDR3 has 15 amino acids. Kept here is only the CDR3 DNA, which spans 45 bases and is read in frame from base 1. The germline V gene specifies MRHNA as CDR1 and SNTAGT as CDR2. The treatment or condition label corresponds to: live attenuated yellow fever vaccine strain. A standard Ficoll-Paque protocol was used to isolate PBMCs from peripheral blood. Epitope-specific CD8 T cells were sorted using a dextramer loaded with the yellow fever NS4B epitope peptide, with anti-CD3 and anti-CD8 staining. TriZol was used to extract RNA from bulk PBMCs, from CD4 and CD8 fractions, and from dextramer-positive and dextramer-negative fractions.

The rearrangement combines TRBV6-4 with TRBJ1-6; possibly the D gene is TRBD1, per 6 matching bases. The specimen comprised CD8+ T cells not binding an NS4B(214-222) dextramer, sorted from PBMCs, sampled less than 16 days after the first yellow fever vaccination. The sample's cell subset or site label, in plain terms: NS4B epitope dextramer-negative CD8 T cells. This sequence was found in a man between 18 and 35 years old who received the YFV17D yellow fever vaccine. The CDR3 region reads CASSLDSSYNSPLHF. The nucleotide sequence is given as TGTGCCAGCAGCCTGGACAGCTCCTATAATTCACCCCTCCACTTT.